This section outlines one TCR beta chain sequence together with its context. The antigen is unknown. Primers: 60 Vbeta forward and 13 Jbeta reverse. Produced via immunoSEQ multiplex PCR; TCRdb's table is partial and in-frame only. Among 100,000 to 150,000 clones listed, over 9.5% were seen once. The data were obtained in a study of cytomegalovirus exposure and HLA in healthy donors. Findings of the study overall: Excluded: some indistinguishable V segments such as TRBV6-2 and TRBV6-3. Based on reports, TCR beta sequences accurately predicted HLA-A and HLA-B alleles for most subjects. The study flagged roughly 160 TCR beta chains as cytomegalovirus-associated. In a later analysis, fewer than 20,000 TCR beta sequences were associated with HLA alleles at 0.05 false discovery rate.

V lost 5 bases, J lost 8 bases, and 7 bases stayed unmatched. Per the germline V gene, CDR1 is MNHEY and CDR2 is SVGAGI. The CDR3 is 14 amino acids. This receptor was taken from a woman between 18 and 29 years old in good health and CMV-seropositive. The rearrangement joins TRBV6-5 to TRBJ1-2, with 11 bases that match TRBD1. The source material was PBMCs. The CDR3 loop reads CASSNPGQGGGYTF. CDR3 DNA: TGTGCCAGCAGTAACCCGGGACAGGGGGGAGGCTACACCTTC.